The next 7 T cell receptor beta chains were all read from a single sample in a study of cytomegalovirus exposure and HLA in healthy donors. Researchers ran the PCR with 60 Vbeta and 13 Jbeta primers. Repertoires were generated with immunoSEQ multiplex PCR, while TCRdb's copy carries only in-frame clones and drops some. The sample has about 130,000 clones, 70% seen once. The sample was PBMCs. The receptors derive from a woman aged 60-75 years in good health and CMV-seropositive.

A single count supports this clone. CDR3 amino acids: CASSSGQGEGEQYF. As DNA, the CDR3 is TGCGCCAGCAGCTCGGGACAGGGGGAGGGGGAGCAGTACTTC. V usage is TRBV5-1 and J usage is TRBJ2-7; 11 positions agree with TRBD1. CDR1 is SGHRS, CDR2 YFSETQ, per germline. There are 14 residues in the CDR3. With V trimmed by 3 bases and J by 7 bases, 6 bases remained unmatched.

The rearrangement uses TRBV5-6 and TRBJ2-2; D gene unclear. The CDR3 spans 12 residues. Per germline, CDR1 SGHDT and CDR2 YYEEEE. Trimming took 5 bases from V and 4 from J, leaving 6 bases between them. In DNA form, the CDR3 reads TGTGCCAGCAGTTTCCGCACCGGGGAGCTGTTTTTT. Its protein is CASSFRTGELFF.

This clone has only a few counts. The chain recombines TRBV29-1 with TRBJ2-7; D is ambiguous. The V gene lost 1 base and the J gene lost 1 base, with 2 bases spanning the gap. Germline V gene data show CDR1 as SQVTM and CDR2 as ANQGSEA. This CDR3 spans 11 amino acids. The CDR3 sequence: CSVEASYEQYF. CDR3 sequence (DNA): TGCAGCGTTGAAGCGTCCTACGAGCAGTACTTC.

V usage is TRBV27 and J usage is TRBJ2-7; D gene unclear. Per the germline V gene, CDR1 is MNHEY and CDR2 is SMNVEV (reference sequence). V was pared by 4 bases and J by 3 bases, with 4 bases between. The CDR3 extends over 11 amino acids. CDR3 residues: CASSYIYEQYF. For the CDR3, the DNA is TGTGCCAGCAGTTATATCTACGAGCAGTACTTC.

DNA for the CDR3: TGTGCCAGCAGATTCCAAACAGGGGAGCTTAGTCGGGGCTACACCTTC. This encodes CASRFQTGELSRGYTF. The chain carries TRBV2 and TRBJ1-2; 7 bases are shared with TRBD1. Germline V lookup: CDR1 SNHLY, CDR2 FYNNEI. V shed 6 bases, J shed 8 bases, and the junction held 18 bases outside the gene matches. CDR3 length: 16 residues.

This chain connects TRBV5-6 to TRBJ2-7; D is possibly TRBD2 (5 bases). CDR3 size: 15 residues. The V end lost 5 bases, the J end lost 5 bases, and 20 bases lay between the germline ends. The V gene's germline CDR1 is SGHDT and CDR2 YYEEEE. CDR3 in amino acids: CASSSKPGRGHEQYF. The CDR3, as DNA: TGTGCCAGCAGTTCAAAACCGGGCCGAGGGCACGAGCAGTACTTC. The variable domain in full, with the rest retrieved from reference TRBV5-6 and TRBJ2-7, is DAGVTQSPTHLIKTRGQQVTLRCSPKSGHDTVSWYQQALGQGPQFIFQYYEEEERQRGNFPDRFSGHQFPNYSSELNVNALLLGDSALYLCASSSKPGRGHEQYFGPGTRLTVT.

The chain recombines TRBV10-3 with TRBJ2-6, with unresolved D. The ends were cut back, 0 bases at V and 0 bases at J, with 9 bases in the middle. Germline CDR1 is ENHRY and CDR2 is SYGVKD. The CDR3 has 17 amino acids. The CDR3 DNA reads TGTGCCATCAGTGAGTCGAGTTCTAACTCTGGGGCCAACGTCCTGACTTTC. Translating it yields CAISESSSNSGANVLTF.